The T cell receptor (beta chain) described here comes from a study of cytomegalovirus exposure and HLA in healthy donors (dated by TCRdb to 2016 to 2017). About the study as a whole: An earlier analysis of roughly 500 of the donors reported approximately 270 Gb of sequence data and 117 million unique TCR beta sequences from roughly 180 million T cells. An early release that covered 640 HLA-typed donors contained approximately 300 gigabases of sequencing data and tens of millions of unique TCR sequences. Among the roughly 390 genotyped donors, about 83% belonged to the genetic ancestry cluster associated with self-reported Caucasian donors. The study aimed to test whether cataloging public T cell receptors could reveal signatures of past pathogen exposure. The T cell repertoires of 670 or so subjects were profiled by immunosequencing and related to cytomegalovirus serostatus. Along with the roughly 700-subject first cohort, a separate validation cohort of 120 different subjects was used. High-throughput TCR immunosequencing, statistical association of individual TCRs with disease status, and machine learning were combined to predict cytomegalovirus infection status. To study patterns of TCR occurrence, a later analysis re-analyzed previously published TCR beta repertoires from hundreds of donors and added high-resolution HLA genotyping. The later analysis used no new phenotypic data to find candidate immune exposures, relying instead on TCR beta sequences and their occurrence across donors. To decide whether each TCR beta V gene segment behaved as functional or pseudogenic, an earlier analysis of some 600 of the donors relied on high-throughput TCR beta sequencing. Donor age, sex, ethnicity and CMV serostatus were collected together with the repertoire data. A later genetic analysis used genome-wide SNP genotypes for about three fifths of the roughly 700 donors, treating that subset as a discovery cohort. Every discovery cohort repertoire had been produced on one sequencing platform. HLA typing included class I and class II loci at four-digit resolution. The number of typed donors differed by locus: roughly 620-640 for A, B, C, DRB1 and DQB1; approximately 520 for DQA1; 606 for DPA1; and roughly 450 for DPB1. Four or five DR-DQ haplotypes were handled as single units for association and clustering because linkage in the cohort was strong. On average, 235,054 unique TCR beta nucleotide sequences were sequenced per donor among some 430 genotyped donors of the cohort, with roughly 18% of those sequences being non-productive.

The cohort was made up of roughly 670 healthy bone marrow donors. All cohort members were sampled while nominally healthy, although unrecorded immune exposures were likely present. The donor tested CMV seronegative, placing the donor among the 350 to 400 seronegative members of the cohort. A peripheral blood sample was provided by each donor, and peripheral blood mononuclear cells were used for TCR beta sequencing. The Qiagen DNeasy Blood Extraction Kit was used to extract genomic DNA from the blood cell samples. Spanning cysteine to phenylalanine, the CDR3 consists of 14 amino acids. Only the CDR3 region is kept as DNA, spanning 42 bases read in frame from base 1. Clipping removes 3 bases from V and 2 bases from J, with 4 as the unmatched junction base count. Taken from the germline V gene, the CDR1 and CDR2 loops are SGDLS and YYNGEE. Library construction relied on the immunoSEQ multiplex PCR assay. For the multiplex PCR, a mixture combining 60 forward primers for TCR Vbeta segments and 13 reverse primers for TCR Jbeta segments was used. The CDR3 region of rearranged TCR beta genes was amplified from genomic DNA by a multiplex PCR assay. Amplified TCR beta libraries were sequenced as 87-base-pair reads on the Illumina HiSeq System. The original pipeline was this. A later analysis tallied tens of millions of unique TCR beta chains across the 640 or so repertoires, and 10 million to 11 million of those chains were shared by two or more donors. Raw reads were error-corrected and collapsed into unique sequences by a nearest-neighbor algorithm in which closely related sequences were merged to remove PCR and sequencing errors. CDR3 sequences were aligned to IMGT reference sequences to assign V, D and J gene segments. For a sequence to be retained, a match of at least six nucleotides to both a V gene segment and a J gene segment was required. A rearrangement counted as productive if the CDR3 had no stop codons and remained in frame with V and J, and every other rearrangement counted as non-productive. Following IMGT convention, CDR3 was defined as the stretch from the second conserved V-encoded cysteine to the conserved J-encoded phenylalanine. The earlier analysis of 500 to 750 of the donors excluded any sequence lacking an unambiguous match to a single V gene segment. An earlier analysis of 587 of the donors classified V segments as functional when productive rearrangements were above 56.7% and as segregating when the standard deviation between donors was above 5%. A statistical classification framework was built to diagnose cytomegalovirus status from the catalog of TCR beta chain sequences. A later analysis assigned V and J genes by comparing TCR nucleotide sequences with IMGT/GENE-DB human TR gene sequences. The TCRdist pipeline was used in a later analysis to assign CDR3 sequences and most-parsimonious VDJ recombination scenarios. In a later analysis, every TCR beta chain was defined by the combination of its CDR3 amino acid sequence and its V-gene family, and reads without a unique V-gene family were dropped. As a way to deal with suspected cross-contamination and a sequencing artifact, a later analysis dropped under 600 nucleotide sequences that were highly shared and had low generation probability. In a later analysis, a clonal expansion index for each public chain was calculated from normalized within-repertoire ranks of inferred template counts. Generation probabilities in a later analysis came from a VDJ recombination model fitted to out-of-frame rearrangements, and those results were checked against IGoR. A later analysis scored TCR-TCR, TCR-HLA and TCR-CMV co-occurrence with hypergeometric tests, applying a repertoire-size bias correction to TCR pairs. A later analysis estimated false discovery rates by permuting HLA or CMV assignments 20 times. In a later analysis, co-occurring TCRs were grouped using DBSCAN, with TCRdist sequence similarity added in when clustering inside HLA-allele-positive subsets. For co-occurrence clustering, repertoires with fewer than 30,000 or more than 120,000 public chains were excluded, along with roughly 5 repertoires with anomalous nucleotide sharing. What TCRdb holds here is the immuneACCESS table cut down to in-frame rearrangements. Part of the clones is not present; checked against another copy, under half of the missing clones reflect an unresolved V gene, and the others are unexplained. The V and J calls and clone size come from that table; D and trimming were worked out from the DNA. Counted in this sample were roughly 180,000 clones; 77% of them appeared once. The ten most abundant clones make up approximately 1.3% of the sample.

Study-wide findings and limitations: A further reported finding was that TCR beta sequences accurately predicted the HLA-A and HLA-B alleles for most subjects in the first cohort. V-gene and J-gene trimming of TCR beta chains was associated with a missense DCLRE1C variant in a later genetic analysis, and the association was replicated in an independent cohort. Several of the top co-occurrence clusters appeared to be linked to parvovirus B19, influenza, CMV and Epstein-Barr virus, according to a later analysis. In vitro tests confirmed that three of the cytomegalovirus-associated TCR beta chains recognize cytomegalovirus antigens. Specific HLA alleles were associated with 15,000 to 20,000 TCR beta sequences at a false discovery rate of 0.05 in a later analysis. A group of highly shared sequence variants was considered likely to be a technical artifact of the sequencing pipeline. A later analysis found that most CMV-associated TCR beta chains appeared HLA-restricted, with HLA associations seemingly driven largely by CMV exposure. Over 15 rarely observed V segments, including chromosome 9 orphons, were excluded from the earlier analysis of several hundred of the donors because counts were too low. In a later analysis, HLA-associated TCR beta chains were found to be more clonally expanded and to have lower generation probabilities than equally common non-associated chains. The classifier was reported to diagnose cytomegalovirus status with high specificity and sensitivity in both the original and validation cohorts. The presence/absence analyses assumed that sequencing depth was roughly uniform across donors, and that assumption may not be true. Because some donors lacked HLA typing at each locus, the association tests relied only on the typed subset. Only TCR beta chains were sequenced in this cohort, and the absence of alpha or paired-chain data limited detectable features. The 87-base-pair reads could not distinguish some IMGT-functional V segments, including TRBV6-2 and TRBV6-3, so those segments were excluded. The only immune exposure information available for the cohort was CMV serostatus. A total of some 180 TCR beta chains were listed by the study as associated with cytomegalovirus. Most TCR sequences were observed very rarely across donors, whereas some public TCRs were present in many individuals. In a later analysis, the rate of TCR association differed among HLA loci, with DRB1 alleles having the most associated TCRs and HLA-C alleles having the fewest. In an earlier analysis of several hundred of the donors, most TCR beta V segments were observed in productive rearrangements about 87% or about 30% of the time, broadly matching IMGT annotations. Linkage disequilibrium might explain the correlated functional status among segregating V segments, but an unknown experimental factor could not be excluded. Compared with the roughly 670-donor mean, donors in an Asian-associated ancestry cluster had fewer N-insertions in productive TCRs, according to a later genetic analysis. According to the authors, the approach could potentially be generalized to other disease states and immunological phenotypes. Strong co-occurrence of HLA alleles, especially DR and DQ, made assigning TCR associations to individual alleles difficult.

A note on this clone: Its antigen is unknown. It has no much larger one-base neighbor in the sample; base qualities were not kept.

The receptor was derived from a man aged 18 to 30 in good health and CMV-seronegative. Here the chain combines TRBV9 and TRBJ2-7; 8 middle bases align to TRBD1. The material sequenced was PBMCs. The CDR3 has the sequence CASSAGTGPYEQYF. The sequenced DNA is TGTGCCAGCAGCGCCGGGACAGGACCCTACGAGCAGTACTTC.